Sequencing of this T cell receptor (beta chain) was carried out in a study of type 1 and type 2 diabetes patients. Donors had no other autoimmune disease or infection in four weeks. This CDR3 comprises 16 residues. Germline assignment: CDR1 SGHRS and CDR2 YFSETQ. Trimming left V 4 bases short and J 2 bases short, with 18 bases between. PCR was run on genomic DNA. Multiplex PCR with 30 forward and 13 reverse primers amplified the TCR beta CDR3. TCRdb passed the multiplex PCR reads through MiXCR, listing each CDR3 protein once. The sample has approximately 260,000 distinct CDR3 sequences; roughly 44% are singletons.

This clonotype was obtained from a man younger than 30 with type 2 diabetes. This chain uses TRBV5-1 with TRBJ2-5; tentative D call: TRBD2 (7 bases). The source material was peripheral blood mononuclear cells (PBMCs). The CDR3 sequence: CASSGGGRGRQETQYF. The CDR3 region has the DNA TGCGCCAGCAGCGGGGGGGGCAGGGGACGACAAGAGACCCAGTACTTC.